What follows is one TCR beta chain and its context. Its antigen is undetermined. This CDR3 contains 14 residues. V was clipped by 6 bases and J by 2 bases; unmatched bases: 4. CDR1 ENHRY and CDR2 SYGVKD come from the germline V gene. The sample belongs to a study of T cell responses to AZD1222 COVID-19 vaccine. Points from the study as a whole: In all cases, repertoires were sampled only after the peak T cell response.

Measured with immunoSEQ multiplex PCR; TCRdb has only the in-frame clones, and not every one. The table records about 110,000 clones, around 82% of them present only once. The chain carries TRBV10-3 and TRBJ2-7; 10 bases line up with TRBD1. The specimen comprised peripheral blood, sampled on day 0 of AZD1222 vaccination. This clonotype was sampled from an adult in good health. The CDR3 sequence is CAIRPGTGAYEQYF. The CDR3 DNA reads as TGTGCCATCAGACCCGGGACAGGGGCCTACGAGCAGTACTTC.